Listed below are T cell receptor beta chains from one sample, sequenced in a study of T cell responses to AZD1222 COVID-19 vaccine. TCRdb's copy holds only in-frame clones and misses some; the assay was immunoSEQ multiplex PCR. The sample yields about 76,000 clones, around nine tenths seen once. Source: peripheral blood, taken on day 0 of AZD1222 vaccination. All receptors derive from an adult in good health. Both conserved end residues are part of each CDR3. Fields, in order: CDR3 protein, CDR3 DNA, J gene, V gene, clone size, D gene. A D gene is named only where the DNA matches it firmly. The size field is filled for only some rows; it gives once, few, many or a size class.

CASDRQGVGQETQYF | TGTGCCAGCGACAGGCAGGGCGTCGGCCAAGAGACCCAGTACTTC | TRBJ2-5 | TRBV6-5 | NA | NA
CASSLNRDRSYSLHF | TGTGCCAGCAGTTTAAACCGGGACAGGTCCTATTCCCTCCACTTT | TRBJ1-6 | TRBV27 | NA | TRBD1
CASSSGTRLNTGELFF | TGTGCCAGCAGTTCCGGGACTCGGTTAAACACCGGGGAGCTGTTTTTT | TRBJ2-2 | TRBV28 | NA | NA
CASTDSGNTIYF | TGTGCCAGCACAGACTCTGGAAACACCATATATTTT | TRBJ1-3 | TRBV12-3/TRBV12-4 | once | NA
CASRGDRASLNTEAFF | TGTGCCAGCCGGGGGGACAGAGCAAGTCTGAACACTGAAGCTTTCTTT | TRBJ1-1 | TRBV5-4 | once | TRBD1
CASSLGDGETQYF | TGTGCCAGCAGTTTAGGGGACGGGGAGACCCAGTACTTC | TRBJ2-5 | TRBV12-3/TRBV12-4 | NA | NA
CASRDRTGFGSPLHF | TGTGCCAGCCGAGACCGGACAGGGTTTGGATCACCCCTCCACTTT | TRBJ1-6 | TRBV19 | NA | TRBD1
CASSRRDYGYTF | TGTGCCAGCAGCCGCAGGGACTATGGCTACACCTTC | TRBJ1-2 | TRBV3-1/TRBV3-2 | NA | NA
CASSSRSLDGTLLRGANVLTF | TGTGCCAGCAGCTCTAGATCATTAGACGGAACACTTTTGCGGGGGGCCAACGTCCTGACTTTC | TRBJ2-6 | TRBV13 | NA | NA
CASSAFQGGSTEAFF | TGTGCCAGTAGTGCCTTTCAGGGCGGAAGCACTGAAGCTTTCTTT | TRBJ1-1 | TRBV19 | NA | NA
CSVEEVKAFF | TGCAGCGTTGAAGAGGTGAAAGCTTTCTTT | TRBJ1-1 | TRBV29-1 | NA | NA
CASSPGTGGVYQPQHF | TGTGCCAGCAGCCCAGGGACAGGGGGCGTTTATCAGCCCCAGCATTTT | TRBJ1-5 | TRBV7-9 | NA | TRBD1
CASSTGTDKNYGYTF | TGTGCCTCTTCAACCGGGACAGATAAAAACTATGGCTACACCTTC | TRBJ1-2 | TRBV4-2 | NA | TRBD1
CASSDYGTRNQPQHF | TGTGCCAGCAGTGATTACGGGACCAGGAATCAGCCCCAGCATTTT | TRBJ1-5 | TRBV2 | NA | NA
CASTGGSEETQYF | TGTGCCAGCACAGGAGGGAGCGAGGAGACCCAGTACTTC | TRBJ2-5 | TRBV12-3/TRBV12-4 | NA | NA
CASSPDREHQPQHF | TGTGCCAGCAGCCCGGACAGGGAACATCAGCCCCAGCATTTT | TRBJ1-5 | TRBV7-9 | NA | TRBD1
CASSARGTEGNQPQHF | TGTGCCAGCAGCGCCCGGGGGACAGAGGGCAATCAGCCCCAGCATTTT | TRBJ1-5 | TRBV7-8 | NA | TRBD1
CASSTRTGYARGEAFF | TGTGCCAGTAGTACCCGGACAGGATATGCACGCGGTGAAGCTTTCTTT | TRBJ1-1 | TRBV19 | few | TRBD1
CASSPPTGREYF | TGTGCCAGCTCACCGCCGACAGGGAGAGAGTACTTC | TRBJ2-7 | TRBV18 | NA | TRBD1
CASSPPSGVGYTF | TGTGCCAGTAGTCCCCCGTCAGGGGTCGGCTACACCTTC | TRBJ1-2 | TRBV19 | NA | NA
CASSPSIGYSNQPQHF | TGTGCCAGTAGTCCGAGCATTGGATATAGCAATCAGCCCCAGCATTTT | TRBJ1-5 | TRBV19 | few | NA
CASSAGAGQETQYF | TGTGCCAGCAGCGCGGGGGCCGGGCAAGAGACCCAGTACTTC | TRBJ2-5 | TRBV9 | NA | NA
CASRRQMNTEAFF | TGTGCCAGCAGAAGACAGATGAACACTGAAGCTTTCTTT | TRBJ1-1 | TRBV7-3 | NA | NA
CASSLDHFAWTDTQYF | TGTGCCAGCAGCCTAGACCACTTCGCTTGGACAGATACGCAGTATTTT | TRBJ2-3 | TRBV11-3 | NA | NA
CSVRPSTNEKLFF | TGCAGCGTCCGACCTTCAACTAATGAAAAACTGTTTTTT | TRBJ1-4 | TRBV29-1 | NA | NA
CASSRWGATEAFF | TGTGCCAGCAGCCGGTGGGGGGCTACTGAAGCTTTCTTT | TRBJ1-1 | TRBV25-1 | NA | NA
CASSVQVAYEQYF | TGTGCCAGCAGCGTCCAGGTAGCCTACGAGCAGTACTTC | TRBJ2-7 | TRBV11-3 | NA | NA
CASSLQQGTYNEQFF | TGTGCCAGCAGCTTACAGCAGGGGACTTACAATGAGCAGTTCTTC | TRBJ2-1 | TRBV7-3 | NA | NA
CASSSGGTVNSGANVLTF | TGTGCCAGCAGTTCTGGCGGGACAGTAAACTCTGGGGCCAACGTCCTGACTTTC | TRBJ2-6 | TRBV6-7 | NA | NA
CASSDTSGAADTQYF | TGTGCCAGCAGCGACACTAGCGGGGCGGCGGATACGCAGTATTTT | TRBJ2-3 | TRBV7-9 | once | TRBD2
CASSPEGGGEAFF | TGTGCCAGCTCACCAGAAGGAGGGGGTGAAGCTTTCTTT | TRBJ1-1 | TRBV18 | once | NA
CASSLSGQTHYGYTF | TGTGCCAGCAGTTTATCGGGACAGACTCACTATGGCTACACCTTC | TRBJ1-2 | TRBV27 | NA | TRBD1
CASSLDRGLRNTEAFF | TGTGCCAGCAGCCTGGACAGGGGGCTTCGGAACACTGAAGCTTTCTTT | TRBJ1-1 | TRBV5-4 | once | TRBD1
CASSAQQGDYEQYF | TGTGCCAGCAGCGCACAACAGGGGGACTACGAGCAGTACTTC | TRBJ2-7 | TRBV7-3 | once | TRBD1
CASSWTSGGSYNEQFF | TGCGCCAGCAGCTGGACTAGCGGGGGGTCCTACAATGAGCAGTTCTTC | TRBJ2-1 | TRBV5-1 | NA | TRBD2
CASSQEYFYPPTTKNTEAFF | TGTGCCAGCAGCCAAGAGTATTTTTACCCCCCGACTACGAAGAACACTGAAGCTTTCTTT | TRBJ1-1 | TRBV3-1/TRBV3-2 | NA | NA
CASSQTRYPGNGYTF | TGTGCCAGCAGCCAAACTCGGTACCCTGGGAATGGCTACACCTTC | TRBJ1-2 | TRBV4-2 | once | NA
CASSTGTDPNSPLHF | TGTGCCAGCAGCACTGGGACGGACCCAAATTCACCCCTCCACTTT | TRBJ1-6 | TRBV5-4 | NA | NA
CASSLLGGREQYF | TGTGCCAGCAGTTTATTGGGGGGACGGGAGCAGTACTTC | TRBJ2-7 | TRBV12-3/TRBV12-4 | NA | NA
CASSLPGGQGEAFF | TGTGCCAGCAGCTTACCGGGGGGGCAGGGTGAAGCTTTCTTT | TRBJ1-1 | TRBV11-3 | NA | NA
CASKSTAEGGYTF | TGTGCCAGCAAATCTACTGCGGAGGGTGGCTACACCTTC | TRBJ1-2 | TRBV27 | NA | NA